These T cell receptor beta chains were read from a single sample in a study of OX40 agonist ivuxolimab in advanced cancers. This table comes from immunoSEQ multiplex PCR, and its TCRdb copy is limited to in-frame clones, with some not included. The sample holds just under 80,000 clones; 84% are singletons and the top ten take 20% to 25%. Sequencing was performed on CD4+ or CD8+ T cells sorted from blood, taken in a trial of the OX40 agonist ivuxolimab. These receptors were obtained from an adult with an advanced solid tumor such as melanoma, head and neck, liver or kidney cancer. Each CDR3 is given with its conserved first and last residue. The D gene is left open where the match is weak. For some rows the clone size is stated as once, few or many, or as a class when expanded; others skip it.

d_call: TRBD1; cdr3_length: 13; v_call: TRBV6-6; clone_size: .; j_call: TRBJ2-7; cdr3_nt: TGTGCCAGCAGTTGGGACAGGGGGTACGAGCAGTACTTC; cdr3_aa: CASSWDRGYEQYF
d_call: .; cdr3_length: 13; v_call: TRBV5-1; clone_size: .; j_call: TRBJ2-1; cdr3_nt: TGCGCCAGCAGCGCGGGACCGTACAATGAGCAGTTCTTC; cdr3_aa: CASSAGPYNEQFF
d_call: .; cdr3_length: 15; v_call: TRBV19; clone_size: .; j_call: TRBJ2-3; cdr3_nt: TGTGCCAGTAGTATAGATTCGGTCGGGGGAGATACGCAGTATTTT; cdr3_aa: CASSIDSVGGDTQYF
d_call: .; cdr3_length: 16; v_call: TRBV19; clone_size: .; j_call: TRBJ2-6; cdr3_nt: TGTGCCAGTAGTATAGAGGGGCGCTCTGGGGCCAACGTCCTGACTTTC; cdr3_aa: CASSIEGRSGANVLTF
d_call: .; cdr3_length: 15; v_call: TRBV5-1; clone_size: .; j_call: TRBJ1-1; cdr3_nt: TGCGCCAGCAGCTTTCTCCCAGGGGATTACACTGAAGCTTTCTTT; cdr3_aa: CASSFLPGDYTEAFF
d_call: TRBD2; cdr3_length: 17; v_call: TRBV19; clone_size: few; j_call: TRBJ2-3; cdr3_nt: TGTGCCAGTAGTCTCCTATGGAGCGGGAGCCTTCCAGATACGCAGTATTTT; cdr3_aa: CASSLLWSGSLPDTQYF
d_call: .; cdr3_length: 16; v_call: TRBV5-4; clone_size: .; j_call: TRBJ2-7; cdr3_nt: TGTGCCAGCAGCTTGGTGGGGACCTCCCCTTCCTACGAGCAGTACTTC; cdr3_aa: CASSLVGTSPSYEQYF
d_call: TRBD1; cdr3_length: 14; v_call: TRBV2; clone_size: .; j_call: TRBJ2-7; cdr3_nt: TGTGCCAGCAGAAGACAGGGAAACTCCTACGAGCAGTACTTC; cdr3_aa: CASRRQGNSYEQYF
d_call: TRBD2; cdr3_length: 16; v_call: TRBV5-1; clone_size: .; j_call: TRBJ2-1; cdr3_nt: TGCGCCAGCAGCTTGGTGGTAGCGGGGGACTACAATGAGCAGTTCTTC; cdr3_aa: CASSLVVAGDYNEQFF
d_call: .; cdr3_length: 13; v_call: TRBV6-1; clone_size: .; j_call: TRBJ1-1; cdr3_nt: TGTGCCAGCAGTGCCGGACATCTCGTTGAAGCTTTCTTT; cdr3_aa: CASSAGHLVEAFF
d_call: TRBD2; cdr3_length: 14; v_call: TRBV10-1; clone_size: .; j_call: TRBJ2-1; cdr3_nt: TGCGCCAGCAGTGACGGGACTAGCGGGAGCGAGCAGTTCTTC; cdr3_aa: CASSDGTSGSEQFF
d_call: TRBD1; cdr3_length: 16; v_call: TRBV25-1; clone_size: .; j_call: TRBJ1-2; cdr3_nt: TGTGCCAGCAGTGACCTTACCGGGACAGGGGCCTATGGCTACACCTTC; cdr3_aa: CASSDLTGTGAYGYTF
d_call: .; cdr3_length: 17; v_call: TRBV5-4; clone_size: few; j_call: TRBJ1-4; cdr3_nt: TGTGCCAGCAGCTTGAGGAGGGGGGAGGCAACTAATGAAAAACTGTTTTTT; cdr3_aa: CASSLRRGEATNEKLFF
d_call: TRBD2; cdr3_length: 15; v_call: TRBV19; clone_size: .; j_call: TRBJ2-3; cdr3_nt: TGTGCCAGTAGTATACTAGCGGGGGCGGAAGATACGCAGTATTTT; cdr3_aa: CASSILAGAEDTQYF